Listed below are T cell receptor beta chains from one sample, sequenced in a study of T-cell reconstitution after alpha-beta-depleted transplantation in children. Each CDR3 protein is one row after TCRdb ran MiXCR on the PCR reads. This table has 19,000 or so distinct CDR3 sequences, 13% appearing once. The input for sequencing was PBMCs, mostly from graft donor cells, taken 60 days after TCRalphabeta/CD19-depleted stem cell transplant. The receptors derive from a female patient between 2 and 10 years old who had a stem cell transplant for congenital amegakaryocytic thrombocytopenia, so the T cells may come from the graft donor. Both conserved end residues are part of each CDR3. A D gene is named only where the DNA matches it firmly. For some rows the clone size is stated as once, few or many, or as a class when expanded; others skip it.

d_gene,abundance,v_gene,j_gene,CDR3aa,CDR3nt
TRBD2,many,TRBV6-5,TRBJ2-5,CASSYSTSGRKTQYF,TGTGCCAGCAGTTACTCCACTAGCGGGAGAAAGACCCAGTACTTC
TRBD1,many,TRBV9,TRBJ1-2,CASSKTGQGSYGYTF,TGTGCCAGCAGCAAAACCGGACAGGGAAGCTATGGCTACACCTTC
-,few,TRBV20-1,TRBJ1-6,CSALRAGDSPLHF,TGCAGTGCCCTACGGGCAGGGGATTCACCCCTCCACTTT
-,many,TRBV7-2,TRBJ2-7,CASSLLASGVNEQYF,TGTGCCAGCAGCTTGTTAGCGTCGGGGGTCAACGAGCAGTACTTC
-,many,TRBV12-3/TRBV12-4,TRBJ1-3,CASRASQGNTIYF,TGTGCCAGCAGAGCCTCCCAAGGAAACACCATATATTTT
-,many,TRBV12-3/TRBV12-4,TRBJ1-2,CASSRDTSNYGYTF,TGTGCCAGCAGTCGGGACACCTCTAACTATGGCTACACCTTC
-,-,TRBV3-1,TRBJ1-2,CASSQDVGNYGYTF,TGTGCCAGCAGCCAAGATGTGGGGAACTATGGCTACACCTTC
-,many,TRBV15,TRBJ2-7,CATSPYPGLPDEQYF,TGTGCCACCAGCCCTTACCCGGGGTTGCCAGACGAGCAGTACTTC
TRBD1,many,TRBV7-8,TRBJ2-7,CASSQTGSSYEQYF,TGTGCCAGCAGCCAGACAGGGTCCTCGTACGAGCAGTACTTC
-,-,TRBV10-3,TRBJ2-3,CAISEGRGSAPDTQYF,TGTGCCATCAGTGAGGGAAGGGGTTCCGCCCCAGATACGCAGTATTTT
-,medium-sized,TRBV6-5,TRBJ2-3,CASSFQRVSTDTQYF,TGTGCCAGCAGCTTCCAGCGGGTTAGCACAGATACGCAGTATTTT
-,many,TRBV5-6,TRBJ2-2,CASSTPVTGELFF,TGTGCCAGCAGCACCCCCGTCACCGGGGAGCTGTTTTTT
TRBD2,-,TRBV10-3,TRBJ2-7,CATHAASGSTEQYF,TGTGCCACCCACGCCGCTAGCGGGAGTACCGAGCAGTACTTC
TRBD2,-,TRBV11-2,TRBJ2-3,CASRRGLAQRGDTRYF,TGTGCCAGCAGAAGAGGACTAGCCCAGCGGGGAGATACGCGGTATTTT
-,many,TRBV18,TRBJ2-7,CASSPVVTTSSYEQYF,TGTGCCAGCTCACCAGTTGTCACGACTTCCTCCTACGAGCAGTACTTC
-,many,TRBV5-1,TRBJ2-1,CASSLAVGVAYNEQFF,TGCGCCAGCAGCTTGGCGGTGGGAGTGGCGTACAATGAGCAGTTCTTC
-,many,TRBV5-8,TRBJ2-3,CASSSITQYF,TGTGCCAGCAGCTCGATTACGCAGTATTTT
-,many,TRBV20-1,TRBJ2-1,CSASLGTKQFF,TGCAGTGCTAGTCTGGGAACGAAGCAGTTCTTC
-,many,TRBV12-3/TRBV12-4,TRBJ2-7,CASSSGWEQYF,TGTGCCAGCAGTTCCGGTTGGGAGCAGTACTTC
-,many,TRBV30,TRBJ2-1,CAWCPAGNEDEQFF,TGTGCCTGGTGTCCGGCCGGAAACGAGGATGAGCAGTTCTTC
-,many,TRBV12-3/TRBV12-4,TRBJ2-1,CASMSMNEQFF,TGTGCCAGCATGAGTATGAATGAGCAGTTCTTC
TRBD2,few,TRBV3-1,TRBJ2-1,CACSFISFIGAGGRNEQFF,TGTGCCTGCAGTTTTATTTCATTTATTGGAGCGGGAGGTCGCAATGAGCAGTTCTTC
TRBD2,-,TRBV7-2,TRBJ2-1,CASSLGTSGHEQFF,TGTGCCAGCAGCTTGGGGACTAGCGGGCATGAGCAGTTCTTC
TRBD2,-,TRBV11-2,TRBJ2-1,CASSYGGEQFF,TGTGCCAGCAGCTACGGGGGGGAGCAGTTCTTC
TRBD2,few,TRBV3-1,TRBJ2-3,CASSQDPGTSGSTDTQYF,TGTGCCAGCAGCCAAGACCCCGGGACTAGCGGGTCCACAGATACGCAGTATTTT
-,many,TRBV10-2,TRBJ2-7,CASSEVRHEQYF,TGCGCCAGCAGTGAAGTTCGCCACGAGCAGTACTTC